This T cell receptor beta chain was documented in a study of cytomegalovirus exposure and HLA in healthy donors. The V gene's germline CDR1 is SNHLY and CDR2 FYNNEI. This CDR3 region has 12 residues. The V end was cut by 4 bases, the J end by 12 bases, with 14 bases between. All the people who gave samples were healthy bone marrow donors. Both 60 Vbeta primers and 13 Jbeta primers went into the PCR. Using immunoSEQ multiplex PCR, the repertoire was profiled, and TCRdb retains in-frame clones only, with some absent. The sample shows roughly 100,000 clones, 71% of them seen only once. In its sample, this clone was seen a few times.

The TCR originated in a female donor in good health and CMV-seronegative. V gene TRBV2 combines with J gene TRBJ2-3; tentative D call: TRBD2 (5 bases). Sequencing used PBMCs. The CDR3 spells CASSGRTQRQYF. The CDR3 DNA is TGTGCCAGCAGTGGGAGGACGCAGCGTCAGTATTTT.